Listed below are T cell receptor beta chains from one sample, sequenced in a study of Ad26.COV2.S vaccination and SARS-CoV-2 variants. Sequenced by immunoSEQ multiplex PCR; TCRdb stores in-frame clones only, minus some. This table has some 370,000 clones, roughly 80% appearing once. Specimen: peripheral blood, collected in a trial of Ad26.COV2.S vaccine versus placebo. The receptors stem from a person between 18 and 59 years old who received the Ad26.COV2.S COVID-19 vaccine or a placebo. Both conserved end residues are part of each CDR3. A D gene is named only where the DNA matches it firmly.

CDR3aa: CASSLAGSLREQFF
d_gene: NA
j_gene: TRBJ2-1
v_gene: TRBV7-2

CDR3aa: CASSEWRVNAAEAFF
d_gene: NA
j_gene: TRBJ1-1
v_gene: TRBV6-1

CDR3aa: CASSDRPKDTQYF
d_gene: NA
j_gene: TRBJ2-3
v_gene: TRBV25-1

CDR3aa: CASKIPGTYGPLHF
d_gene: NA
j_gene: TRBJ1-6
v_gene: TRBV19

CDR3aa: CASRSDKNTEAFF
d_gene: NA
j_gene: TRBJ1-1
v_gene: TRBV12-3/TRBV12-4

CDR3aa: CSVTVQPNQPQHF
d_gene: NA
j_gene: TRBJ1-5
v_gene: TRBV29-1

CDR3aa: CASSSGIHNSPLHF
d_gene: NA
j_gene: TRBJ1-6
v_gene: TRBV5-1

CDR3aa: CASSNARQGGNNEQFF
d_gene: TRBD1
j_gene: TRBJ2-1
v_gene: TRBV11-3

CDR3aa: CASSLRDRNTEAFF
d_gene: TRBD1
j_gene: TRBJ1-1
v_gene: TRBV3-1/TRBV3-2

CDR3aa: CASSFSMGEPQHF
d_gene: NA
j_gene: TRBJ1-5
v_gene: TRBV12-3/TRBV12-4

CDR3aa: CASGLVPDGQGSNQPQHF
d_gene: TRBD1
j_gene: TRBJ1-5
v_gene: TRBV12-5

CDR3aa: CAVGLAGPGEQFF
d_gene: TRBD2
j_gene: TRBJ2-1
v_gene: TRBV10-3

CDR3aa: CASSVNNSPLHF
d_gene: NA
j_gene: TRBJ1-6
v_gene: TRBV7-2

CDR3aa: CASSIWTGDHGYTF
d_gene: TRBD1
j_gene: TRBJ1-2
v_gene: TRBV13

CDR3aa: CATSRDLSSYEQYF
d_gene: NA
j_gene: TRBJ2-7
v_gene: TRBV15

CDR3aa: CASSLVVEETQYF
d_gene: NA
j_gene: TRBJ2-5
v_gene: TRBV5-6

CDR3aa: CASSLDRANTEAFF
d_gene: NA
j_gene: TRBJ1-1
v_gene: TRBV5-1

CDR3aa: CASSLKRAGELFF
d_gene: NA
j_gene: TRBJ2-2
v_gene: TRBV7-3

CDR3aa: CASSIGGGESHGYTF
d_gene: TRBD1
j_gene: TRBJ1-2
v_gene: TRBV19

CDR3aa: CASSMGFNEQFF
d_gene: NA
j_gene: TRBJ2-1
v_gene: TRBV19

CDR3aa: CASRHRAGAGYNEQFF
d_gene: NA
j_gene: TRBJ2-1
v_gene: TRBV7-9

CDR3aa: CASSESSGGNTEAFF
d_gene: NA
j_gene: TRBJ1-1
v_gene: TRBV10-2

CDR3aa: CASSLDLIQREAFF
d_gene: NA
j_gene: TRBJ1-1
v_gene: TRBV11-2

CDR3aa: CASSPPLRSSDRSNEQFF
d_gene: NA
j_gene: TRBJ2-1
v_gene: TRBV13

CDR3aa: CASSLTHGVSSPLHF
d_gene: NA
j_gene: TRBJ1-6
v_gene: TRBV5-6

CDR3aa: CASSNRVLETEAFF
d_gene: NA
j_gene: TRBJ1-1
v_gene: TRBV6-2/TRBV6-3

CDR3aa: CASSYGGGQETQYF
d_gene: NA
j_gene: TRBJ2-5
v_gene: TRBV6-5

CDR3aa: CASSSDILPGNTIYF
d_gene: NA
j_gene: TRBJ1-3
v_gene: TRBV6-5

CDR3aa: CASSLAAVADTQYF
d_gene: NA
j_gene: TRBJ2-3
v_gene: TRBV7-2

CDR3aa: CASSEPYSNQPQHF
d_gene: NA
j_gene: TRBJ1-5
v_gene: TRBV6-1

CDR3aa: CASSMILARNTEAFF
d_gene: NA
j_gene: TRBJ1-1
v_gene: TRBV19

CDR3aa: CASSLGQTLQPQHF
d_gene: NA
j_gene: TRBJ1-5
v_gene: TRBV5-6

CDR3aa: CSVGTGNYGYTF
d_gene: TRBD1
j_gene: TRBJ1-2
v_gene: TRBV29-1

CDR3aa: CASSAALYEQYF
d_gene: NA
j_gene: TRBJ2-7
v_gene: TRBV18

CDR3aa: CASSRVEGTYEQYF
d_gene: NA
j_gene: TRBJ2-7
v_gene: TRBV9

CDR3aa: CASSIDPGQPQHF
d_gene: NA
j_gene: TRBJ1-5
v_gene: TRBV19